A selection of T cell receptor beta chains follows, all from one sample in a study of blood T cells in healthy people across ages. TCRdb re-analysed the 5' RACE reads in MiXCR, keeping a single row per CDR3 protein. The sample has fewer than 2 million distinct CDR3 sequences, approximately 40% seen once. Sequenced material: blood. The source of these receptors is a human donor in good health. The CDR3 runs from the conserved cysteine through the conserved F or W. Fields, in order: CDR3 protein, CDR3 DNA, D gene, clone size, J gene, V gene. The D gene is left open where the match is weak. The size entry is marked missing in some rows and otherwise reads once, few, many or a size class.

cdr3_aa: CSVATGGVLETQYF
cdr3_nt: TGCAGCGTTGCGACAGGGGGCGTCCTAGAGACCCAGTACTTC
d_call: TRBD1
clone_size: few
j_call: TRBJ2-5
v_call: TRBV29-1

cdr3_aa: CAISDTASGGDTQYF
cdr3_nt: TGTGCCATCAGTGATACGGCTAGCGGGGGAGATACGCAGTATTTT
d_call: TRBD2
clone_size: few
j_call: TRBJ2-3
v_call: TRBV10-3

cdr3_aa: CASSLDPQSTDTQYF
cdr3_nt: TGTGCCAGCAGTTTGGACCCCCAATCCACAGATACGCAGTATTTT
d_call: NA
clone_size: NA
j_call: TRBJ2-3
v_call: TRBV12-3/TRBV12-4

cdr3_aa: CASSTDVLGGYTF
cdr3_nt: TGCGCCAGCAGCACGGACGTCCTCGGAGGCTACACCTTC
d_call: NA
clone_size: NA
j_call: TRBJ1-2
v_call: TRBV5-1

cdr3_aa: CASSSDGGTPGEQYF
cdr3_nt: TGCGCCAGCAGCTCAGACGGGGGGACCCCGGGGGAGCAGTACTTC
d_call: TRBD2
clone_size: NA
j_call: TRBJ2-7
v_call: TRBV5-1

cdr3_aa: CASSFGLAGRQETQYF
cdr3_nt: TGTGCCAGCAGCTTCGGACTAGCGGGGAGGCAAGAGACCCAGTACTTC
d_call: TRBD2
clone_size: NA
j_call: TRBJ2-5
v_call: TRBV11-2

cdr3_aa: CASSHRENGYTF
cdr3_nt: TGTGCCAGCAGTCACAGGGAGAATGGCTACACCTTC
d_call: NA
clone_size: many
j_call: TRBJ1-2
v_call: TRBV6-2/TRBV6-3

cdr3_aa: CASSRLGVSPLHF
cdr3_nt: TGTGCCAGCAGCCGCCTGGGGGTCTCACCCCTCCACTTT
d_call: NA
clone_size: few
j_call: TRBJ1-6
v_call: TRBV6-5

cdr3_aa: CSASSGAGYTF
cdr3_nt: TGCAGTGCTAGTTCGGGGGCGGGCTACACCTTC
d_call: NA
clone_size: NA
j_call: TRBJ1-2
v_call: TRBV20-1

cdr3_aa: CASSLYSAGGQEETQYF
cdr3_nt: TGTGCCAGCAGTTTATACTCAGCGGGGGGGCAGGAGGAGACCCAGTACTTC
d_call: TRBD2
clone_size: few
j_call: TRBJ2-5
v_call: TRBV12-3/TRBV12-4

cdr3_aa: CATRSGSGETQYF
cdr3_nt: TGTGCCACACGGTCGGGGAGCGGGGAGACCCAGTACTTC
d_call: NA
clone_size: NA
j_call: TRBJ2-5
v_call: TRBV24-1

cdr3_aa: CASTRAWTYNEQFF
cdr3_nt: TGTGCCAGCACTCGTGCTTGGACTTACAATGAGCAGTTCTTC
d_call: NA
clone_size: NA
j_call: TRBJ2-1
v_call: TRBV5-6

cdr3_aa: CASSLFPGSGDTQYF
cdr3_nt: TGCGCCAGCAGCTTGTTCCCGGGTTCCGGAGATACGCAGTATTTT
d_call: NA
clone_size: few
j_call: TRBJ2-3
v_call: TRBV5-1

cdr3_aa: CASSLDTSGTDTQYF
cdr3_nt: TGTGCCAGCAGTTTGGACACCTCCGGCACAGATACGCAGTATTTT
d_call: NA
clone_size: few
j_call: TRBJ2-3
v_call: TRBV28

cdr3_aa: CSARGTGGADQPQHF
cdr3_nt: TGCAGTGCTAGAGGGACAGGGGGCGCGGATCAGCCCCAGCATTTT
d_call: TRBD1
clone_size: NA
j_call: TRBJ1-5
v_call: TRBV20-1

cdr3_aa: CASSHLNSVTSGYEQYF
cdr3_nt: TGTGCCAGCAGCCACCTAAACTCTGTGACGAGCGGCTACGAGCAGTACTTC
d_call: NA
clone_size: once
j_call: TRBJ2-7
v_call: TRBV7-9

cdr3_aa: CASSLAGQAGVDEQFF
cdr3_nt: TGTGCCAGCAGCTTGGCCGGACAGGCGGGCGTTGATGAGCAGTTCTTC
d_call: TRBD1
clone_size: few
j_call: TRBJ2-1
v_call: TRBV5-5

cdr3_aa: CSATDTKSYEQYF
cdr3_nt: TGCAGTGCTACTGACACGAAATCCTACGAGCAGTACTTC
d_call: NA
clone_size: few
j_call: TRBJ2-7
v_call: TRBV20-1

cdr3_aa: CASSLGQGGNYNEQFF
cdr3_nt: TGTGCCAGCAGTTTAGGGCAGGGGGGGAACTACAATGAGCAGTTCTTC
d_call: NA
clone_size: few
j_call: TRBJ2-1
v_call: TRBV12-3/TRBV12-4

cdr3_aa: CASSVAGSGANVLTF
cdr3_nt: TGTGCCAGCAGCGTAGCGGGGAGTGGGGCCAACGTCCTGACTTTC
d_call: NA
clone_size: many
j_call: TRBJ2-6
v_call: TRBV9

cdr3_aa: CSARDLLSGDTDTQYF
cdr3_nt: TGCAGTGCTAGAGATTTATTATCCGGGGACACAGATACGCAGTATTTT
d_call: NA
clone_size: NA
j_call: TRBJ2-3
v_call: TRBV20-1

cdr3_aa: CASRGEGAQGYTF
cdr3_nt: TGTGCCAGCAGAGGGGAGGGGGCGCAGGGCTACACCTTC
d_call: TRBD1
clone_size: NA
j_call: TRBJ1-2
v_call: TRBV7-2

cdr3_aa: CASSGDTPYNEQFF
cdr3_nt: TGTGCCAGCAGTGGGGACACCCCCTACAATGAGCAGTTCTTC
d_call: NA
clone_size: NA
j_call: TRBJ2-1
v_call: TRBV12-3/TRBV12-4

cdr3_aa: CASSSGVEGNEQFF
cdr3_nt: TGCGCCAGCAGCTCGGGGGTAGAGGGGAATGAGCAGTTCTTC
d_call: NA
clone_size: NA
j_call: TRBJ2-1
v_call: TRBV5-1

cdr3_aa: CASTLREGTGQNNEQFF
cdr3_nt: TGTGCCAGCACCCTCCGGGAAGGGACAGGGCAGAATAATGAGCAGTTCTTC
d_call: TRBD1
clone_size: few
j_call: TRBJ2-1
v_call: TRBV6-6

cdr3_aa: CASSSRTGVPLYGYTF
cdr3_nt: TGTGCCAGCAGCTCCAGGACAGGGGTCCCGCTCTATGGCTACACCTTC
d_call: TRBD1
clone_size: few
j_call: TRBJ1-2
v_call: TRBV7-9

cdr3_aa: CASSFRDSLLGYTF
cdr3_nt: TGTGCCAGCAGCTTCCGGGACAGCTTGTTGGGCTACACCTTC
d_call: TRBD1
clone_size: NA
j_call: TRBJ1-2
v_call: TRBV7-2

cdr3_aa: CASSSRGGSKMAKNIQYF
cdr3_nt: TGCGCCAGCAGCTCCCGCGGGGGCTCCAAAATGGCCAAAAACATTCAGTACTTC
d_call: NA
clone_size: NA
j_call: TRBJ2-4
v_call: TRBV5-1

cdr3_aa: CASSEAGGGANNGQFF
cdr3_nt: TGTGCCAGCAGTGAAGCTGGAGGGGGGGCAAACAATGGGCAGTTCTTC
d_call: NA
clone_size: NA
j_call: TRBJ2-1
v_call: TRBV6-1

cdr3_aa: CASSQGARQPQHF
cdr3_nt: TGTGCCAGCTCACAGGGGGCACGGCAGCCCCAGCATTTT
d_call: TRBD1
clone_size: NA
j_call: TRBJ1-5
v_call: TRBV6-1

cdr3_aa: CASSYGGESTEAFF
cdr3_nt: TGTGCCAGCAGTTATGGTGGGGAGAGCACTGAAGCTTTCTTT
d_call: NA
clone_size: NA
j_call: TRBJ1-1
v_call: TRBV28

cdr3_aa: CATAGTTEEKLFF
cdr3_nt: TGTGCCACCGCCGGGACGACTGAGGAAAAACTGTTTTTT
d_call: NA
clone_size: NA
j_call: TRBJ1-4
v_call: TRBV10-3

cdr3_aa: CASISGTGAFKLIDTQYF
cdr3_nt: TGTGCCAGCATCTCCGGGACAGGGGCCTTTAAGCTTATAGATACGCAGTATTTT
d_call: TRBD1
clone_size: once
j_call: TRBJ2-3
v_call: TRBV12-3/TRBV12-4

cdr3_aa: CASMGGEKLFF
cdr3_nt: TGTGCCAGCATGGGCGGCGAAAAACTGTTTTTT
d_call: NA
clone_size: few
j_call: TRBJ1-4
v_call: TRBV21-1

cdr3_aa: CASSLISANQPQHF
cdr3_nt: TGTGCCAGCAGCTTAATATCCGCCAATCAGCCCCAGCATTTT
d_call: NA
clone_size: NA
j_call: TRBJ1-5
v_call: TRBV7-2

cdr3_aa: CASSRTRPRGDEKLFF
cdr3_nt: TGTGCCAGCAGCCGGACCCGCCCCAGGGGTGATGAAAAACTGTTTTTT
d_call: NA
clone_size: few
j_call: TRBJ1-4
v_call: TRBV7-8

cdr3_aa: CASSLVRRISYNEQFF
cdr3_nt: TGTGCCAGCAGCTTAGTCAGGAGAATTTCCTACAATGAGCAGTTCTTC
d_call: NA
clone_size: NA
j_call: TRBJ2-1
v_call: TRBV7-2